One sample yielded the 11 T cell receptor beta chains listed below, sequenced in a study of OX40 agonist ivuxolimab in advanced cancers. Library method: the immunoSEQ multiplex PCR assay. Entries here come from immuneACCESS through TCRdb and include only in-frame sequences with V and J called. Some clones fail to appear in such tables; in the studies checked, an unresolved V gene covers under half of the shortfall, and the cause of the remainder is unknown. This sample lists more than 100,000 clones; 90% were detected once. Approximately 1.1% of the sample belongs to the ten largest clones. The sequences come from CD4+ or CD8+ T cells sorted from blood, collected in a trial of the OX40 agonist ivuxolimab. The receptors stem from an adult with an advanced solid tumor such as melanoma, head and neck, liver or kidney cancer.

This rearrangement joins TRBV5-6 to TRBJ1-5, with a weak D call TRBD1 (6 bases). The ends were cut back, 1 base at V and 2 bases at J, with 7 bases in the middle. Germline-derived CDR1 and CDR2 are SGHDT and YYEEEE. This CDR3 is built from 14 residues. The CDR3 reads CASSLYRGNQPQHF. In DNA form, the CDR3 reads TGTGCCAGCAGCTTGTACAGGGGCAATCAGCCCCAGCATTTT.

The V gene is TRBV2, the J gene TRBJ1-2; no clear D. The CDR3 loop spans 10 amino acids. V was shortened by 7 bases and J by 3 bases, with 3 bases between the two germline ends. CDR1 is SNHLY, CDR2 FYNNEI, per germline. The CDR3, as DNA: TGTGCCAGCACGGACTATGGCTACACCTTC. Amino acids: CASTDYGYTF. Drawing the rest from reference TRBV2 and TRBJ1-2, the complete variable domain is EPEVTQTPSHQVTQMGQEVILRCVPISNHLYFYWYRQILGQKVEFLVSFYNNEISEKSEIFDDQFSVERPDGSNFTLKIRSTKLEDSAMYFCASTDYGYTFGSGTRLTVV.

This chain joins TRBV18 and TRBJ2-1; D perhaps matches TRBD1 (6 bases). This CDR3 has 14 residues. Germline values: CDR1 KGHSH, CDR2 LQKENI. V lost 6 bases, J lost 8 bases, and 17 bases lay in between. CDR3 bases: TGTGCCAGCTCGTCCCAACAGGGTTACGATGAGCAGTTCTTC. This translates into CASSSQQGYDEQFF.

This CDR3 reads CASSYRQGHEKLFF. The CDR3 DNA reads as TGTGCCAGCAGTTACAGACAGGGTCACGAAAAACTGTTTTTT. This chain uses TRBV6-5 with TRBJ1-4, with TRBD1 matching 7 bases. CDR1 and CDR2 (germline): MNHEY, SVGAGI. The V gene end was trimmed by 2 bases and the J gene end by 8 bases; junction bases not matched to a gene: 5. The CDR3 runs 14 residues.

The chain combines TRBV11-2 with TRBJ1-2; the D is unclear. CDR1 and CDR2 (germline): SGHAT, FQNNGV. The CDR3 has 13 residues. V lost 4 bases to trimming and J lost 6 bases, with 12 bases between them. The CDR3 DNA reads TGTGCCAGCAGCTGGTCGCCGGACCATGGCTACACCTTC. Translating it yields CASSWSPDHGYTF.

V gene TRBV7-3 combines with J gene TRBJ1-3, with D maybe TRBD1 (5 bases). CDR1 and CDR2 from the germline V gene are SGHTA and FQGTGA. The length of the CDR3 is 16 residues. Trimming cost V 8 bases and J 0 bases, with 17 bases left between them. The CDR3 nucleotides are TGTGCCAGCTCCCAAGGCCCAGGGCACTCTGGAAACACCATATATTTT. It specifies CASSQGPGHSGNTIYF.

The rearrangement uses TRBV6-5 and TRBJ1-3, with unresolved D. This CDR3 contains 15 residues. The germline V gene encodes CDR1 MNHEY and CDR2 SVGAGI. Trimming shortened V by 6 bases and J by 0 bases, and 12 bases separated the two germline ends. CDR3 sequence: CASSPTPFSGNTIYF. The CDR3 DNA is TGTGCCAGCAGCCCTACACCGTTCTCTGGAAACACCATATATTTT.

The CDR3 sequence is CASSIDKGLATGELFF. The CDR3 DNA is TGTGCCAGTAGTATAGATAAGGGACTAGCCACCGGGGAGCTGTTTTTT. The gene calls are TRBV19 and TRBJ2-2, with TRBD2 matching 9 bases. This CDR3 is built from 16 residues. Per germline, CDR1 LNHDA and CDR2 SQIVND (reference sequence). Unmatched junction bases numbered 3, after V lost 0 bases and J lost 4 bases.

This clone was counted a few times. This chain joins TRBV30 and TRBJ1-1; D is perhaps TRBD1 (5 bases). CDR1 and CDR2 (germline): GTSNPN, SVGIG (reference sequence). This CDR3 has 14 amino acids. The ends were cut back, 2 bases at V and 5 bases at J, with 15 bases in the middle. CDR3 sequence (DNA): TGTGCCTGGAGTAGGGCAGGGCCTGGGACTGAAGCTTTCTTT. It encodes CAWSRAGPGTEAFF.

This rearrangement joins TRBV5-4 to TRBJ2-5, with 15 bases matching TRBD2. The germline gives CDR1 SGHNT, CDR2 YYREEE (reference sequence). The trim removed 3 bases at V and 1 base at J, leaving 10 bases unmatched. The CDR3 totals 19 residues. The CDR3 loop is CASSSKFGTSGRIQETQYF. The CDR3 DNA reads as TGTGCCAGCAGCTCTAAATTCGGGACTAGCGGGAGGATCCAAGAGACCCAGTACTTC.

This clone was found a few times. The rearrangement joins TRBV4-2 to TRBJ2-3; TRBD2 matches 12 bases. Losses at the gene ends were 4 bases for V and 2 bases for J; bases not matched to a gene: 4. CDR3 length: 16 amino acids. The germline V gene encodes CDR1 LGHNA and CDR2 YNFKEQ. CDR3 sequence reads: CASSLRTSGITDTQYF. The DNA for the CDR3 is TGTGCCAGCAGCCTCCGGACTAGCGGGATCACAGATACGCAGTATTTT.